This is a list of T cell receptor beta chains from one sample in a study of T cell repertoires in cytomegalovirus infection. TCRdb redid the calling of the reads with MiXCR, one entry per CDR3 protein. The sample consists of 200,000 to 300,000 distinct CDR3 sequences, roughly 10% of them appearing once. Sequencing was carried out using PBMCs. These TCRs come from a human donor in good health (CMV status not recorded). Some clones in this sample may be carry-over from other donors' samples. Each CDR3 is given with its conserved first and last residue. Fields, in order: clone size, J gene, V gene, D gene, CDR3 protein, CDR3 DNA. The D gene is left open where the match is weak. The listing skips clone size in some rows; elsewhere it reads once, few, many or a size class.

few,TRBJ1-1,TRBV28,NA,CASSTRVAEAFF,TGTGCCAGCAGCACCAGGGTCGCTGAAGCTTTCTTT
many,TRBJ2-2,TRBV7-2,TRBD2,CASSTRTSGGSGELFF,TGTGCCAGCAGCACCCGGACTAGCGGAGGCTCGGGGGAGCTGTTTTTT
many,TRBJ2-3,TRBV7-2,NA,CASSLDADTQYF,TGTGCCAGCAGCTTAGACGCAGATACGCAGTATTTT
medium-sized,TRBJ2-7,TRBV7-2,TRBD2,CASSSGLAAEQYF,TGTGCCAGCAGCTCGGGACTAGCGGCCGAGCAGTACTTC
many,TRBJ2-1,TRBV5-6,TRBD1,CASSYKVTGRPTYNEQFF,TGTGCCAGCAGCTACAAGGTGACAGGGCGTCCCACCTACAATGAGCAGTTCTTC
NA,TRBJ2-3,TRBV28,TRBD2,CASSLSGLAGAPGLYF,TGTGCCAGCAGTTTATCCGGACTAGCGGGGGCCCCAGGGCTGTATTTT
many,TRBJ2-3,TRBV7-3,TRBD2,CASSSGWTSTQYF,TGTGCCAGCAGCTCAGGCTGGACTAGTACTCAGTATTTT
many,TRBJ2-3,TRBV7-2,TRBD1,CASSRPPGTGGTDTQYF,TGTGCCAGCAGCCGACCCCCCGGGACAGGGGGCACAGATACGCAGTATTTT
few,TRBJ2-1,TRBV11-3,NA,CASSLDRPTEQFF,TGTGCCAGCAGCTTAGATCGTCCCACGGAGCAGTTCTTC
NA,TRBJ1-1,TRBV7-2,NA,CASSLDAGPDTEAFF,TGTGCCAGCAGCTTAGATGCAGGGCCGGACACTGAAGCTTTCTTT
many,TRBJ1-4,TRBV19,NA,CASSWEATNEKLFF,TGTGCCAGTAGTTGGGAGGCAACTAATGAAAAACTGTTTTTT
NA,TRBJ1-5,TRBV7-2,NA,CASSLDGGGQPQHF,TGTGCCAGCAGCCTAGACGGGGGAGGGCAGCCCCAGCATTTT
NA,TRBJ1-1,TRBV6-2/TRBV6-3,NA,CASIVTRRRSTEAFF,TGTGCCAGCATCGTTACGAGGAGGCGGTCCACTGAAGCTTTCTTT
few,TRBJ2-1,TRBV7-6,NA,CASSFRVEQFF,TGTGCCAGCAGCTTTAGAGTAGAGCAGTTCTTC
few,TRBJ1-5,TRBV15,TRBD1,CATSRDSGRGRDWPQHF,TGTGCCACCAGCAGAGATTCGGGCAGGGGGAGAGATTGGCCCCAGCATTTT
many,TRBJ2-2,TRBV7-2,NA,CASSLVGPPNGELFF,TGTGCCAGCAGCTTAGTGGGACCCCCCAACGGGGAGCTGTTTTTT
NA,TRBJ2-3,TRBV11-2,TRBD2,CASSRSGGLNVYTQYF,TGTGCCAGCAGCCGGAGCGGGGGCCTTAATGTGTATACGCAGTATTTT
many,TRBJ2-1,TRBV7-2,TRBD2,CASSLGASGWTTGEQFF,TGTGCCAGCAGCTTAGGAGCTAGCGGGTGGACGACCGGTGAGCAGTTCTTC
many,TRBJ1-5,TRBV7-7,NA,CASSIGPNQPQHF,TGTGCCAGCAGCATAGGTCCCAATCAGCCCCAGCATTTT
many,TRBJ1-5,TRBV12-3/TRBV12-4,TRBD1,CASSLPSVGTGLNQPQHF,TGTGCCAGCAGTTTACCTTCGGTAGGGACAGGCCTTAATCAGCCCCAGCATTTT
many,TRBJ2-3,TRBV20-1,NA,CSARFGASTDTQYF,TGCAGTGCTAGATTCGGGGCCAGCACAGATACGCAGTATTTT
NA,TRBJ2-7,TRBV11-1,NA,CASSLSTYEQYF,TGTGCCAGCAGCTTATCAACCTACGAGCAGTACTTC
many,TRBJ2-5,TRBV11-2,NA,CASSSRGFGTQYF,TGTGCCAGCAGCTCGCGTGGATTCGGGACCCAGTACTTC
NA,TRBJ1-2,TRBV14,NA,CASSQVPGRGDGYTF,TGTGCCAGCAGCCAAGTCCCGGGTCGAGGAGATGGCTACACCTTC
few,TRBJ2-1,TRBV28,NA,CASGSTRGGHEQFF,TGTGCCAGCGGGTCGACCAGGGGAGGGCATGAGCAGTTCTTC
many,TRBJ1-4,TRBV6-6,NA,CAAGPNEKLFF,TGTGCCGCCGGTCCGAACGAAAAACTGTTTTTT
NA,TRBJ2-2,TRBV29-1,NA,CSVEERRFGGGGTGELFF,TGCAGCGTTGAAGAACGTAGATTTGGGGGAGGGGGCACCGGGGAGCTGTTTTTT
many,TRBJ1-5,TRBV12-3/TRBV12-4,NA,CASSLRRRADQPQHF,TGTGCCAGCAGTTTACGTCGGAGGGCAGACCAGCCCCAGCATTTT
many,TRBJ1-1,TRBV7-9,TRBD1,CASSSGTGLMNTEAFF,TGTGCCAGCAGCTCCGGGACAGGGCTAATGAACACTGAAGCTTTCTTT
many,TRBJ1-1,TRBV7-2,NA,CASSHKNEAFF,TGTGCCAGCAGCCATAAAAATGAAGCTTTCTTT
NA,TRBJ1-2,TRBV15,NA,CATSRDVQGQGYTF,TGTGCCACCAGCAGAGATGTGCAGGGTCAAGGCTACACCTTC
many,TRBJ2-6,TRBV7-2,TRBD2,CASTFGGAGANVLTF,TGTGCCAGCACCTTTGGGGGGGCTGGGGCCAACGTCCTGACTTTC
NA,TRBJ1-2,TRBV6-1,NA,CASRARERDGYTF,TGTGCCAGCAGAGCCAGGGAGAGAGATGGCTACACCTTC
NA,TRBJ1-2,TRBV7-9,NA,CASSPKEFYGYTF,TGTGCCAGCAGCCCCAAGGAGTTCTATGGCTACACCTTC
many,TRBJ2-2,TRBV7-2,NA,CASSLVGGEAGELFF,TGTGCCAGCAGCTTAGTTGGTGGGGAAGCGGGGGAGCTGTTTTTT
many,TRBJ2-1,TRBV6-6,NA,CASSAGPGNEQFF,TGTGCCAGCAGTGCCGGGCCCGGCAATGAGCAGTTCTTC
many,TRBJ1-2,TRBV6-1,TRBD1,CASSSLRTGSDGYTF,TGTGCCAGCAGTTCCCTCCGGACAGGGTCGGATGGCTACACCTTC
many,TRBJ2-5,TRBV7-2,TRBD2,CASSLGLAGRQTQYF,TGTGCCAGCAGCTTGGGGCTAGCGGGGCGGCAGACCCAGTACTTC
many,TRBJ1-6,TRBV12-5,TRBD1,CASGLNRGSPLHF,TGTGCTAGTGGTTTAAACAGGGGTTCACCCCTCCACTTT
NA,TRBJ1-4,TRBV18,NA,CASSPGPSNEKLFF,TGTGCCAGCTCCCCAGGGCCCTCAAATGAAAAACTGTTTTTT
many,TRBJ1-1,TRBV15,NA,CATSRGSSGSTEAFF,TGTGCCACCAGCAGAGGATCCTCGGGAAGCACTGAAGCTTTCTTT
few,TRBJ2-5,TRBV7-2,NA,CASSLVTAQETQYF,TGTGCCAGCAGCTTAGTGACAGCGCAAGAGACCCAGTACTTC